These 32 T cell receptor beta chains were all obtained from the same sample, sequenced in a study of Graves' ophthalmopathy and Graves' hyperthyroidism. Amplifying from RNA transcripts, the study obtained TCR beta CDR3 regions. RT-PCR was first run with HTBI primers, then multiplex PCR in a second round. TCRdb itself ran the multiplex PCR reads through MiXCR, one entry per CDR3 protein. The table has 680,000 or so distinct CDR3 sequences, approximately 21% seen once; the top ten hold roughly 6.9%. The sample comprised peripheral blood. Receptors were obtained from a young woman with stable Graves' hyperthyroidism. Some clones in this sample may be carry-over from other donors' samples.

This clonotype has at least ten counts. The CDR3 region is CASSVIVSGNTIYF. As DNA, the CDR3 is TGTGCCAGCAGCGTTATCGTCTCTGGAAACACCATATATTTT. The gene calls are TRBV2 and TRBJ1-3; D remains ambiguous. Trimming took 6 bases from V and 0 from J, leaving 9 bases between them. CDR3 length: 14 amino acids. The germline V gene has CDR1 SNHLY and CDR2 FYNNEI. The variable domain in full, with the rest retrieved from reference TRBV2 and TRBJ1-3, is EPEVTQTPSHQVTQMGQEVILRCVPISNHLYFYWYRQILGQKVEFLVSFYNNEISEKSEIFDDQFSVERPDGSNFTLKIRSTKLEDSAMYFCASSVIVSGNTIYFGEGSWLTVV.

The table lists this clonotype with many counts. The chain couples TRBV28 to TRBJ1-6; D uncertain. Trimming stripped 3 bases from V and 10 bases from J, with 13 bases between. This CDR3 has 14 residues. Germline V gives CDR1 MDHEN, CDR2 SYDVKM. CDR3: CASSFGGVGSPLHF. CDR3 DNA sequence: TGTGCCAGCAGTTTTGGTGGAGTAGGATCACCCCTCCACTTT.

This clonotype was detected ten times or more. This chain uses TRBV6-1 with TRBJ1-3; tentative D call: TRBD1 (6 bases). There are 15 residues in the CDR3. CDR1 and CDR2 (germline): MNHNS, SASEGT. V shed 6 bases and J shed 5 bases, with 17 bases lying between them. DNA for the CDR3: TGTGCCAGCAGACCCCGGGGACAAGAAAGAAACACCATATATTTT. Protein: CASRPRGQERNTIYF.

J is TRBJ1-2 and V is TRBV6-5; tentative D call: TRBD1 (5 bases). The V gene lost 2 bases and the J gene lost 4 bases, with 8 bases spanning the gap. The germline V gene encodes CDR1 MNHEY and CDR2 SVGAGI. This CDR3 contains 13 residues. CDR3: CASSYQRGYGYTF. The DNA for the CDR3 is TGTGCCAGCAGTTACCAGAGGGGCTATGGCTACACCTTC.

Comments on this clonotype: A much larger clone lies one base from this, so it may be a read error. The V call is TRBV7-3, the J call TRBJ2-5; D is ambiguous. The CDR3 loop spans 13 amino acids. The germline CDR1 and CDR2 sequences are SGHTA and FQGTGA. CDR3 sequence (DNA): TGTGCCAGCAGCAGGCGAGTGGAAGAGACCCAGGACTTC. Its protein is CASSRRVEETQDF.

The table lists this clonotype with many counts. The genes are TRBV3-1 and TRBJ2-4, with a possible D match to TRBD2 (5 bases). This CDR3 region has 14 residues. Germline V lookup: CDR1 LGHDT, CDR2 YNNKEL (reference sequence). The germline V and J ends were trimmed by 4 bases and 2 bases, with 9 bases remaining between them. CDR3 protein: CASSLGSTKNIQYF. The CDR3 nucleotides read TGTGCCAGCAGCCTAGGGAGTACCAAAAACATTCAGTACTTC.

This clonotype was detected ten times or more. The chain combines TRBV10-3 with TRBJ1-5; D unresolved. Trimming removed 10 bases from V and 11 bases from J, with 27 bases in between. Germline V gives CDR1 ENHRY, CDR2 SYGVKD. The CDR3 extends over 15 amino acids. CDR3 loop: CATRPNPARSAAQHF. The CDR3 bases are TGTGCCACGAGACCCAACCCGGCCCGATCAGCGGCCCAGCATTTT.

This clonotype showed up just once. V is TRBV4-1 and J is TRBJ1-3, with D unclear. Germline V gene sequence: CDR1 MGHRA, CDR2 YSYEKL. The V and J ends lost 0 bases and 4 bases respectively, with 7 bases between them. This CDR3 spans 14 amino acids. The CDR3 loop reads CASSQEIRGNTIYF. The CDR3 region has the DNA TGCGCCAGCAGCCAAGAGATCAGGGGAAACACCATATATTTT.

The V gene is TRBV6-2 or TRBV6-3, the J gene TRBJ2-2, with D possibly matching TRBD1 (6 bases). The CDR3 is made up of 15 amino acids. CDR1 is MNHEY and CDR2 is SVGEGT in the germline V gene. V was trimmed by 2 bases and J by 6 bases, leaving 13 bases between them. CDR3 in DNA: TGTGCCAGCAGTTACCAGCACTGGGGGCCCGGGGAGCTGTTTTTT. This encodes CASSYQHWGPGELFF.

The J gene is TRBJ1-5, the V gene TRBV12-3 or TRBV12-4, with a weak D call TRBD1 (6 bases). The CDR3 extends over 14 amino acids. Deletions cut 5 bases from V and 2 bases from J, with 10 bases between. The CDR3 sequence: CASSRSGGNQPQHF. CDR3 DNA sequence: TGTGCCAGCAGTAGATCAGGGGGCAATCAGCCCCAGCATTTT.

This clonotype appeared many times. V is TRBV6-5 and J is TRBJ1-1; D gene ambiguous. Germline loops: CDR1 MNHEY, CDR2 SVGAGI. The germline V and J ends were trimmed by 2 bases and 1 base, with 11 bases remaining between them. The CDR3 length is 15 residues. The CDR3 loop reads CASSYAIDKNTEAFF. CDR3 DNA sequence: TGTGCCAGCAGTTACGCTATTGACAAGAACACTGAAGCTTTCTTT.

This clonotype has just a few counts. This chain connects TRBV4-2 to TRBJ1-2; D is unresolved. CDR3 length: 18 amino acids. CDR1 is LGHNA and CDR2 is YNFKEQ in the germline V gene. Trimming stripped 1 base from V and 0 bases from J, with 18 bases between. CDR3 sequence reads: CASSQGSNRGGTNYGYTF. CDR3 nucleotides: TGTGCCAGCAGCCAAGGGTCCAATCGGGGTGGGACTAACTATGGCTACACCTTC.

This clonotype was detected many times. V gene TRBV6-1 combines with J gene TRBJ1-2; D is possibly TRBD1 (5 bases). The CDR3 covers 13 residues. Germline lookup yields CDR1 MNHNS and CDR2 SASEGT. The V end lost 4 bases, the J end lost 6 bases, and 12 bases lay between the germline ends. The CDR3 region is CASSVSGGDGYTF. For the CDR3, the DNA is TGTGCCAGCAGTGTTTCCGGGGGGGATGGCTACACCTTC.

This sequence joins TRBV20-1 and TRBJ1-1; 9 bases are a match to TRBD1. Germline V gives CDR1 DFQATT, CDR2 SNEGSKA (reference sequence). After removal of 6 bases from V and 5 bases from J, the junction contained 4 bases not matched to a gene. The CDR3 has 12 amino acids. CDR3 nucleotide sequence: TGCAGTGCCCGACAGGGGGAAACTGAAGCTTTCTTT. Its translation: CSARQGETEAFF.

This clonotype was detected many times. The CDR3, as DNA: TGTGCCAGCAGTTTAGCCCTAGCGGGGGGGCAAGAGACCCAGTACTTC. It specifies CASSLALAGGQETQYF. The chain uses TRBV12-3 or TRBV12-4 and TRBJ2-5, with 12 positions matching TRBD2. The J segment lost 2 bases and the V segment lost 0 bases, leaving 1 base of the junction unmatched. The CDR3 covers 16 residues.

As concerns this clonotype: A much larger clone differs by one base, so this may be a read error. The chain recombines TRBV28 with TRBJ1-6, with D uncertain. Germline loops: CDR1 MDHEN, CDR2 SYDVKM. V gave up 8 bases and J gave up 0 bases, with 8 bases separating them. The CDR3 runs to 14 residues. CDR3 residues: CASGESSYNSPLHF. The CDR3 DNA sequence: TGTGCCAGCGGAGAGAGCTCCTATAATTCACCCCTCCACTTT.

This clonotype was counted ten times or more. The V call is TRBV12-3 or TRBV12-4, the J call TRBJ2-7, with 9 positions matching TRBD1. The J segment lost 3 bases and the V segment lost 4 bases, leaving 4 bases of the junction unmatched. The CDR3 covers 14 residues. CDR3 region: CASSSDRGIYEQYF. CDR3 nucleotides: TGTGCCAGCAGTTCTGACAGGGGGATCTACGAGCAGTACTTC.

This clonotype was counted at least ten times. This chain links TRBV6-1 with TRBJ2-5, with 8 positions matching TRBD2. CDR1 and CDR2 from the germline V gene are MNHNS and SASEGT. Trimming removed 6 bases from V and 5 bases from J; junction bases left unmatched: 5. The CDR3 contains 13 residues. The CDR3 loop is CASSGTRGETQYF. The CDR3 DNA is TGTGCCAGCAGCGGGACTAGGGGTGAGACCCAGTACTTC.

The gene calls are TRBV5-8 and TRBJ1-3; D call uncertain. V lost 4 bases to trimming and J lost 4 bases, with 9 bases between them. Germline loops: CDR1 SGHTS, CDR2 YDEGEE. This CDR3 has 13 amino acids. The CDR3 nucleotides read TGTGCCAGCAGCATACTGCAAGGAAACACCATATATTTT. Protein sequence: CASSILQGNTIYF.

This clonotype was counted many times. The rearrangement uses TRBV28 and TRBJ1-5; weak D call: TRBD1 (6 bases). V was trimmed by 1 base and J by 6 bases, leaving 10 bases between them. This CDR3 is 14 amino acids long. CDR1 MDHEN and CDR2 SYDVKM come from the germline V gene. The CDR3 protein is CASSLYRAGQPQHF. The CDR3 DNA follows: TGTGCCAGCAGTTTATACAGGGCCGGTCAGCCCCAGCATTTT.

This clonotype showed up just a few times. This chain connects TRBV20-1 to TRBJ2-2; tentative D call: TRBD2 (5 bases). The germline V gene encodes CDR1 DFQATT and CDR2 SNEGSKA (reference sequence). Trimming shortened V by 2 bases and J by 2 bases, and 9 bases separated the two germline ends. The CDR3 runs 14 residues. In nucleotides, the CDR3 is TGCAGTGCTAGATGGACTGCTAACACCGGGGAGCTGTTTTTT. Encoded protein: CSARWTANTGELFF.

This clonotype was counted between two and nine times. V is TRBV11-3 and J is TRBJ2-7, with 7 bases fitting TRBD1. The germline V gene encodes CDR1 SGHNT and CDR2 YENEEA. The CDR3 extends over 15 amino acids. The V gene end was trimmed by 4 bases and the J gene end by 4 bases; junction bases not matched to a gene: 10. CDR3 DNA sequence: TGTGCCAGCAGCTCACCCGACAGGGAGAAATACGAGCAGTACTTC. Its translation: CASSSPDREKYEQYF.

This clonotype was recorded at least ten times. CDR3 protein: CASREGQKDEQYF. The CDR3 region has the DNA TGTGCCAGCCGCGAGGGACAGAAGGACGAGCAGTACTTC. This chain connects TRBV6-5 to TRBJ2-7, with 7 positions matching TRBD1. Per germline, CDR1 MNHEY and CDR2 SVGAGI. CDR3 size: 13 residues. V dropped 8 bases and J dropped 5; count of bases not matched to a gene: 9.

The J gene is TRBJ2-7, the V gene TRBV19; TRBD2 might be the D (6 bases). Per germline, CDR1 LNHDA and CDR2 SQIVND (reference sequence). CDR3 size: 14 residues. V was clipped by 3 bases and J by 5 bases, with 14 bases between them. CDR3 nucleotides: TGTGCCAGTAGTATCCGGGCTAGCGATCACGAGCAGTACTTC. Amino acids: CASSIRASDHEQYF. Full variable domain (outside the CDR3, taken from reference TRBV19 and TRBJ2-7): DGGITQSPKYLFRKEGQNVTLSCEQNLNHDAMYWYRQDPGQGLRLIYYSQIVNDFQKGDIAEGYSVSREKKESFPLTVTSAQKNPTAFYLCASSIRASDHEQYFGPGTRLTVT.

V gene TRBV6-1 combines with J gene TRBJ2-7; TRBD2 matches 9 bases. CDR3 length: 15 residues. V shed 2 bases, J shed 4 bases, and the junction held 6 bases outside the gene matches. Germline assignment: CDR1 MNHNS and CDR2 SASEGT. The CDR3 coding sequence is TGTGCCAGCAGTGAATTCGGGACTAGCTTTTACGAGCAGTACTTC. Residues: CASSEFGTSFYEQYF.

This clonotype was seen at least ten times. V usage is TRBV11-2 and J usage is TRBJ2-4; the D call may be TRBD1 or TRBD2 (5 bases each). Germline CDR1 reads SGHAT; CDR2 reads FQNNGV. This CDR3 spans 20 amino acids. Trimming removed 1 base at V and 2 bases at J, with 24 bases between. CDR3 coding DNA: TGTGCCAGCAGCTTAGTCCATAGCCACGCCCCCAGGGAGACCAAAAACATTCAGTACTTC. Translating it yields CASSLVHSHAPRETKNIQYF.

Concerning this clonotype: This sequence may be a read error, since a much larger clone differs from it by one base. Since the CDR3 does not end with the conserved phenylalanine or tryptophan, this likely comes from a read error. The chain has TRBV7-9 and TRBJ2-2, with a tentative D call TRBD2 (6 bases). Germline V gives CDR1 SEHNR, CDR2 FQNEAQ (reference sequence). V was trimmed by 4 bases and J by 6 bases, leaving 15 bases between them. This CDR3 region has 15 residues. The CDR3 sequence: CASSSTSSSAGELFL. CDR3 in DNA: TGTGCCAGCAGCTCGACCTCTTCTAGCGCCGGGGAGCTGTTTTTG.

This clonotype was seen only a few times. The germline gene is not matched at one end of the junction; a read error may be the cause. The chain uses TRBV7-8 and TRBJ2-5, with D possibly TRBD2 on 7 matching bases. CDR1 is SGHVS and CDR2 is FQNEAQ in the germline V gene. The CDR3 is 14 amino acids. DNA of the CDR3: TGTGCCAGCATTGGGAGGGGGTACCAAGAGACCAAGTACTTC. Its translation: CASIGRGYQETKYF.

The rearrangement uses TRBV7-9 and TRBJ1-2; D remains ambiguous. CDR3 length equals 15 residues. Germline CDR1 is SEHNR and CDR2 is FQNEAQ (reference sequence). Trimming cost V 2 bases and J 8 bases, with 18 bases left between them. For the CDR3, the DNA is TGTGCCAGCAGCTTAAAAGACGCGCGGGGTTCCGGCTACACCTTC. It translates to CASSLKDARGSGYTF.

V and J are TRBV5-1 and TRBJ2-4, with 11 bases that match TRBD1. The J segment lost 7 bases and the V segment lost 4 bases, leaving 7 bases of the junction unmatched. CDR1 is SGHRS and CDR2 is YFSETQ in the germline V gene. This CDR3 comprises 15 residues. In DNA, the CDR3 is TGCGCCAGCAGCGCGGACAGGGGGCGGCGGAACATTCAGTACTTC. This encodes CASSADRGRRNIQYF.

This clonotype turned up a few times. CDR3 coding DNA: TGTGCCAGCAGTTTAGCTCTCCTTTGGGACTCTGGAAACACCATATATTTT. This sequence encodes CASSLALLWDSGNTIYF. The chain joins TRBV12-3 or TRBV12-4 to TRBJ1-3; D is ambiguous. This CDR3 comprises 17 residues. V lost 0 bases and J lost 0, with 12 bases in between.

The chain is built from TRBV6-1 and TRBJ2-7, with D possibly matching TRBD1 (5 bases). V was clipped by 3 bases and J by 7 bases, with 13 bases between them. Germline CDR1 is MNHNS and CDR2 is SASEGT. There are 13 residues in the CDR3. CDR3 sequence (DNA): TGTGCCAGCAGTGATACCGCAGGGCGAGAGCAGTACTTC. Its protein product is CASSDTAGREQYF.